The present T cell receptor (beta chain) was sequenced within a study of CD8+ T cells in alopecia areata. RNA, once extracted, was reverse transcribed into cDNA for use as the sequencing template. Clones were read by immunoSEQ multiplex PCR, and TCRdb kept only the in-frame ones, dropping some. The table records 90,000 to 120,000 clones, 50% to 60% of them present only once. Germline V gene data show CDR1 as MGHRA and CDR2 as YSYEKL. This CDR3 has 15 residues. The V and J ends lost 1 base and 3 bases respectively, with 12 bases between them. This clone was seen only a few times. The receptor was isolated from a human donor with alopecia areata. V and J are TRBV4-1 and TRBJ1-2; no clear D gene. The sequenced material came from NKG2D-low CD8+ T cells sorted from blood. The CDR3 coding sequence is TGCGCCAGCAGCCAAGGAGCCAGCCCGCACTATGGCTACACCTTC. Translating it yields CASSQGASPHYGYTF.